This paragraph covers one TCR beta chain sequence. This sample was taken from a study of T cell responses to AZD1222 COVID-19 vaccine. Germline CDR1 reads MDHEN; CDR2 reads SYDVKM. The CDR3 spans 16 residues. The V segment lost 6 bases and the J segment 0 bases; nucleotides outside the gene matches: 8. The data were produced by immunoSEQ multiplex PCR, yet TCRdb's version contains in-frame clones alone and is incomplete. The data hold approximately 50,000 clones, with less than 90% observed a single time. V and J are TRBV28 and TRBJ1-5, with 7 bases matching TRBD1. The TCR was taken from an adult who received the AZD1222 COVID-19 vaccine. The sequencing here drew on peripheral blood, taken 28 days after the second AZD1222 dose. CDR3 sequence: CASRRGTEDSNQPQHF. The CDR3 DNA follows: TGTGCCAGCAGAAGGGGGACAGAAGATAGCAATCAGCCCCAGCATTTT.